This entry describes one TCR beta chain. The CDR3 loop spans 16 amino acids. The trim removed 6 bases at V and 7 bases at J, leaving 10 bases unmatched. In germline, CDR1 is MNHEY, CDR2 SMNVEV (reference sequence). The data are from a study of blood T cell repertoires in COVID-19. Sequencing used immunoSEQ multiplex PCR; TCRdb keeps in-frame clones, though not all of them. The profile shows approximately 46,000 clones, more than 70% of them singletons. Sequenced sample: peripheral blood. This sequence was found in a woman in her 70s with acute or convalescent COVID-19. V and J are TRBV27 and TRBJ1-6; 9 bases are a match to TRBD1. The CDR3 DNA is TGTGCCAGCAGCGTAGGGACAGGGAATTGGAATTCACCCCTCCACTTT. Translation gives CASSVGTGNWNSPLHF.